This entry concerns a single TCR beta chain. This clone's antigen is unknown. The germline gene is not matched at one end of the junction; a read error may be the cause. The sample's time point, from its label and the paper: about 28 days (+/-7) after the second vaccine dose. AZD1222 recipients given second doses at about 4 weeks or at about 12 weeks were pooled, since spike-specific TCR depth and breadth were not found to differ between the two schedules. The vaccinee samples were drawn from two UK trials, COV001 and COV002, one of which was a single-blind randomized controlled phase 2/3 trial testing AZD1222 (ChAdOx1 nCoV-19) in healthy adults. For TCRbeta chain sequencing, PBMC samples from trial participants were taken at day 0 and at day 28 after the second dose. From the germline V gene, CDR1 is MNHNS and CDR2 is SASEGT. Taken from cysteine to phenylalanine, the CDR3 has 13 residues. Only the CDR3 DNA stays, 39 bases, in frame from base 1.

The sample belongs to a study of T cell responses to AZD1222 COVID-19 vaccine (dated by TCRdb to the early 2020s). About the full investigation: A total of just over 230 trial participants underwent TCR sequencing, of whom around 200 received two doses of AZD1222 and around 26 received two doses of the MenACWY control vaccine. Enrollment into the trials was organized by age into subgroups of 18-55, 56-69 and 70-plus years, and those subgroups contained about 160, 30 and 59 TCR-sequenced participants, respectively. Broad study findings and their caveats: Because no day 14 peak-response samples were available, repertoires were characterized only after the peak T cell response. Reportedly, almost half of the unique spike-specific TCRs recognized epitopes lying outside the regions that are mutated in the B.1.351 and B.1.1.7 variants. Conclusions about previously exposed vaccinees are limited because only 6 or 7 AZD1222 recipients were SARS-CoV-2 seropositive at baseline. The vaccine-associated CD4 TCRs covered the entire spike protein, and the dominant responses fell in regions 160-218 and 743-854. The 56-69-year group was small, and its depth increase did not reach significance, likely because of low power. A significant rise in spike-specific TCR breadth and depth was observed after two AZD1222 doses relative to day 0 and relative to MenACWY recipients. Most participants were white British and females outnumbered males, and the authors suggested that clonal diversity may have been underestimated.

The CDR3 regions of human TCRbeta chains were subjected to immunosequencing. In the paper's pipeline: Repertoire TCRs were matched against a reference library of SARS-CoV-2-specific TCRs generated with the MIRA antigen-specificity platform. Breadth meant the fraction of unique TCRs that were SARS-CoV-2-associated, whereas depth meant the fraction of total T cells that were SARS-CoV-2-associated. Using the MIRA data, each spike-specific TCR was assigned both to the spike region to which the TCR was reactive and to a CD4 or CD8 class. Log10-transformed breadth and depth values were compared by one-way ANOVA with Sidak's multiple comparisons tests. As stored in TCRdb, this immuneACCESS dataset retains in-frame rearrangements with V and J assigned. A fraction of the clones does not appear; measured against another copy, unresolved V genes explain less than half of the discrepancy, and the remainder lacks a known reason. The V and J calls and clone size were taken over from that table, and D and trimming were inferred from the DNA. Here the sample has around 150,000 clones; 85% to 95% occur a single time. The ten largest account for approximately 7% of the sample.

The chain employs TRBV6-1 and TRBJ2-3; D gene: possibly TRBD1, on 6 matching bases. This clonotype was obtained from an adult who received the AZD1222 COVID-19 vaccine. This sample comprised peripheral blood, obtained 28 days after the second AZD1222 dose. The CDR3 sequence is CASREGGSDTQYF. The DNA is as follows: TGTGCCAGCAGAGAAGGGGGTTCCGATACGCAGTATTTT.